The 31 T cell receptor beta chains reported below all come from one sample, sequenced in a study of identical twins. TCRdb analysed the 5' RACE reads with MiXCR anew, one entry per CDR3 protein. The table has some 460,000 distinct CDR3 sequences, approximately 14% seen once. This sample was shared with a second study, whose subject was yellow fever vaccine responses in identical twins.

What was sequenced was CD4+ T cells sorted from blood. The receptors originated from a woman younger than 30 in good health.

There are many counts of this clonotype. The chain carries TRBV11-2 and TRBJ2-7, with 16 bases matching TRBD2. This CDR3 has 18 amino acids. Germline V gives CDR1 SGHAT, CDR2 FQNNGV. V dropped 5 bases and J dropped 4; count of bases not matched to a gene: 11. The CDR3 DNA reads TGTGCCAGCAGCCCGGGACTAGCGGGAGGGCCCCGGGTTTACGAGCAGTACTTC. Its translation is CASSPGLAGGPRVYEQYF.

CDR3 loop: CASSSRDRGLNEQFF. CDR3 coding DNA: TGTGCCAGCAGCTCAAGGGACAGGGGGCTCAATGAGCAGTTCTTC. V is TRBV7-9 and J is TRBJ2-1, with 12 bases that match TRBD1. The CDR3 runs to 15 residues. J was trimmed by 6 bases and V by 4 bases; bases with no gene match: 4. Germline V gene data show CDR1 as SEHNR and CDR2 as FQNEAQ (reference sequence).

This clonotype was recorded a few times. The chain has TRBV4-3 and TRBJ2-3, with a weak D call TRBD2 (6 bases). The germline CDR1 and CDR2 sequences are LGHNA and YSLEER. Between the trimmed V and J ends, which lost 3 bases and 3 bases, there was a span of 16 bases. This CDR3 is built from 16 residues. This CDR3 is CASSQGGAGRTDTQYF. The CDR3 DNA sequence: TGCGCCAGCAGCCAGGGGGGAGCCGGGAGAACAGATACGCAGTATTTT.

This clonotype was picked up a small number of times. V and J are TRBV28 and TRBJ2-1, with 13 bases lining up with TRBD2. In germline, CDR1 is MDHEN, CDR2 SYDVKM. Trimming at V came to 7 bases and at J to 4 bases, leaving 4 bases not matched to a gene. CDR3 length: 15 amino acids. The CDR3 DNA follows: TGTGCCAGCACCCTGGGACTAGCGGGGTACAATGAGCAGTTCTTC. Translation gives CASTLGLAGYNEQFF.

The chain uses TRBV20-1 and TRBJ2-1, with TRBD2 matching over 10 bases. The germline V gene encodes CDR1 DFQATT and CDR2 SNEGSKA (reference sequence). The CDR3 contains 15 residues. Germline trimming cut 4 bases from V and 3 bases from J; bases unmatched to any gene: 6. The CDR3 spells CSANLAGANYNEQFF. The CDR3 nucleotides are TGCAGTGCTAACCTAGCGGGGGCAAACTACAATGAGCAGTTCTTC.

The rearrangement links TRBV20-1 to TRBJ2-3; D remains unclear. The CDR3 loop spans 12 amino acids. The V end lost 6 bases, the J end lost 4 bases, and 11 bases lay between the germline ends. Germline V CDR1 and CDR2: DFQATT, SNEGSKA (reference sequence). The CDR3: CSAPSTADTQYF. For the CDR3, the DNA is TGCAGTGCCCCAAGTACTGCAGATACGCAGTATTTT.

This clonotype turned up a few times. The rearrangement joins TRBV5-6 to TRBJ2-1; D perhaps matches TRBD1 (5 bases). V lost 0 bases to trimming and J lost 6 bases, with 16 bases between them. Germline CDR1 and CDR2: SGHDT and YYEEEE. CDR3 length: 16 residues. CDR3 DNA sequence: TGTGCCAGCAGCTTGGGGACAACCCAGCTGGGCAATGAGCAGTTCTTC. Translation: CASSLGTTQLGNEQFF.

This clonotype was seen repeatedly, ten times or more. The rearrangement links TRBV7-9 to TRBJ2-5; maybe TRBD2 (6 bases). This CDR3 is built from 14 residues. Germline V gene data show CDR1 as SEHNR and CDR2 as FQNEAQ (reference sequence). V shed 5 bases and J shed 4 bases, with 14 bases lying between them. CDR3 region: CASSPLLGGETQYF. CDR3 coding DNA: TGTGCCAGCAGCCCCCTACTGGGGGGAGAGACCCAGTACTTC.

V gene TRBV5-1 combines with J gene TRBJ2-7, with D maybe TRBD2 (6 bases). V lost 0 bases, J lost 0 bases, and 10 bases lay in between. The CDR3 is made up of 15 amino acids. CDR1 and CDR2 from the germline V gene are SGHRS and YFSETQ. The CDR3: CASSLERGYSYEQYF. The CDR3 DNA reads TGCGCCAGCAGCTTGGAACGGGGGTACTCCTACGAGCAGTACTTC.

The chain combines TRBV2 with TRBJ2-7; 8 bases match TRBD2. Germline assignment: CDR1 SNHLY and CDR2 FYNNEI. The junction had 4 bases not matched to a gene; V was cut back by 3 bases and J by 3 bases. There are 14 residues in the CDR3. The CDR3 sequence: CASSDGGLDYEQYF. The DNA for the CDR3 is TGTGCCAGCAGTGACGGGGGACTAGACTACGAGCAGTACTTC.

This chain connects TRBV20-1 to TRBJ2-5, with a possible D match to TRBD1 (6 bases). The CDR3 is made up of 12 amino acids. Germline lookup yields CDR1 DFQATT and CDR2 SNEGSKA (reference sequence). Trimming took off 3 bases at V and 2 bases at J, with 7 bases between the two ends. The CDR3 region is CSARGHQETQYF. The CDR3 coding sequence is TGCAGTGCTAGGGGACATCAAGAGACCCAGTACTTC.

This clonotype was found a few times. This chain connects TRBV27 to TRBJ2-2; unclear D gene. The CDR3 is 14 amino acids. The germline V and J ends were trimmed by 8 bases and 0 bases, with 10 bases remaining between them. Germline lookup yields CDR1 MNHEY and CDR2 SMNVEV (reference sequence). The CDR3 region is CASRRIANTGELFF. The CDR3 DNA reads as TGTGCCAGCCGAAGGATCGCGAACACCGGGGAGCTGTTTTTT.

This clonotype was picked up a small number of times. The V call is TRBV21-1, the J call TRBJ1-1; the D call in the table, TRBD1, was not verified against the DNA. TRBV21-1 is an annotated pseudogene. CDR3 size: 14 residues. The CDR3 DNA reads as TGTGCCAGCAGCAACCGAGGGGGACGCACTGAAGCTTTCTTT. Translating it yields CASSNRGGRTEAFF.

This clonotype was observed a few times. The rearrangement links TRBV20-1 to TRBJ1-5, with 12 bases matching TRBD1. Germline values: CDR1 DFQATT, CDR2 SNEGSKA (reference sequence). Trimming removed 4 bases from V and 2 bases from J; junction bases left unmatched: 9. CDR3 length equals 17 residues. The CDR3 nucleotides are TGCAGTGCTACCTCCGGGACAGGGGGCCGGGGCAATCAGCCCCAGCATTTT. Its translation is CSATSGTGGRGNQPQHF.

The chain is built from TRBV12-3 or TRBV12-4 and TRBJ1-5; D is perhaps TRBD1 (6 bases). Trimming left V 5 bases short and J 5 bases short, with 19 bases between. The CDR3 is 16 residues long. The CDR3 nucleotides read TGTGCCAGCAGTGAGATCAGGGGTCTTCCGGATCAGCCCCAGCATTTT. Protein: CASSEIRGLPDQPQHF.

The V gene is TRBV11-1, the J gene TRBJ2-5, with D possibly TRBD1 on 5 matching bases. Germline assignment: CDR1 SGHAT and CDR2 FQDESV (reference sequence). This CDR3 is 18 amino acids long. V lost 5 bases, J lost 1 base, and 23 bases lay in between. In nucleotides, the CDR3 is TGTGCCAGCAGCGCTGAAATACAGGCCGACCAACTCCAAGAGACCCAGTACTTC. This translates into CASSAEIQADQLQETQYF.

The gene calls are TRBV12-3 or TRBV12-4 and TRBJ2-7, with D possibly called TRBD1 or TRBD2 (5 bases each). The CDR3 extends over 14 amino acids. Trimming removed 2 bases at V and 2 bases at J, with 10 bases between. The CDR3: CASSLSGPTYEQYF. The CDR3 DNA reads as TGTGCCAGCAGTTTATCGGGACCGACCTACGAGCAGTACTTC.

The chain recombines TRBV12-3 or TRBV12-4 with TRBJ2-2; tentatively, D is TRBD1 (6 bases). This CDR3 comprises 13 residues. With 6 bases removed from V and 6 bases from J, the gap between germline ends came to 11 bases. CDR3 protein: CASREQGSGELFF. In DNA form, the CDR3 reads TGTGCCAGCAGAGAACAGGGTTCCGGGGAGCTGTTTTTT.

The chain has TRBV10-3 and TRBJ2-1; TRBD1 is a possible D gene (5 bases). CDR1 is ENHRY, CDR2 SYGVKD, per germline. CDR3 length equals 15 residues. V shed 4 bases and J shed 0 bases, with 10 bases lying between them. The CDR3 DNA sequence: TGTGCCATCAGTGGTGACAGTAGCTCCTACAATGAGCAGTTCTTC. As protein: CAISGDSSSYNEQFF.

This clonotype was counted at least ten times. The chain employs TRBV15 and TRBJ2-1, with no clear D. The CDR3 is 14 amino acids. V shed 2 bases and J shed 7 bases, with 12 bases lying between them. Germline V gene lookup returns CDR1 LNHNV and CDR2 YYDKDF (reference sequence). CDR3 in amino acids: CATSRQNRANEQFF. CDR3 sequence (DNA): TGTGCCACCAGCAGACAGAACAGAGCGAATGAGCAGTTCTTC.

The sample holds a few counts of this clonotype. The J gene is TRBJ2-1, the V gene TRBV6-1; either TRBD1 or TRBD2 may fit D (5 bases each). The CDR3 runs to 14 residues. Trimming removed 3 bases from V and 0 bases from J, with 6 bases in between. CDR1 MNHNS and CDR2 SASEGT come from the germline V gene. The CDR3 DNA is TGTGCCAGCAGTGAGGGGGACTCCTACAATGAGCAGTTCTTC. Translating it yields CASSEGDSYNEQFF.

This clonotype appeared a few times. The chain combines TRBV2 with TRBJ2-7; TRBD1 or TRBD2 may be the D gene (5 bases each). The CDR3 length is 13 residues. Trimming took off 8 bases at V and 2 bases at J, with 13 bases between the two ends. CDR1 is SNHLY and CDR2 is FYNNEI in the germline V gene. The CDR3 loop reads CASGTDATYEQYF. The CDR3 region has the DNA TGTGCCAGCGGGACGGACGCGACCTACGAGCAGTACTTC. The full variable domain, in which reference TRBV2 and TRBJ2-7 provide the parts outside the CDR3, is EPEVTQTPSHQVTQMGQEVILRCVPISNHLYFYWYRQILGQKVEFLVSFYNNEISEKSEIFDDQFSVERPDGSNFTLKIRSTKLEDSAMYFCASGTDATYEQYFGPGTRLTVT.

This clonotype has more than one count but fewer than ten. The rearrangement uses TRBV25-1 and TRBJ2-1; TRBD1 matches at 11 bases. This CDR3 is built from 20 residues. V dropped 5 bases and J dropped 7; count of bases not matched to a gene: 22. Germline lookup yields CDR1 MGHDK and CDR2 SYGVNS. The CDR3 region is CASSRAGTGGGGRMWNEQFF. In DNA, the CDR3 is TGTGCCAGCAGTCGGGCGGGGACAGGGGGGGGCGGGAGAATGTGGAATGAGCAGTTCTTC.

This chain links TRBV18 with TRBJ1-4, with TRBD1 identical over 11 bases. The CDR3 spans 16 residues. Germline lookup yields CDR1 KGHSH and CDR2 LQKENI. With 3 bases clipped from V and 1 base from J, the junction kept 1 base outside the gene matches. The CDR3 reads CASSPGTGGTNEKLFF. The CDR3, as DNA: TGTGCCAGCTCACCCGGGACAGGGGGAACTAATGAAAAACTGTTTTTT.

DNA for the CDR3: TGCGCCAGCAGCAGCGACAGATTCATGAACACTGAAGCTTTCTTT. Its translation: CASSSDRFMNTEAFF. This chain connects TRBV4-1 to TRBJ1-1; the D gene is possibly TRBD1 (5 bases). CDR1 and CDR2 from the germline V gene are MGHRA and YSYEKL. CDR3 length: 15 residues. V lost 5 bases to trimming and J lost 0 bases, with 13 bases between them.

This clonotype was seen only a few times. This sequence joins TRBV7-2 and TRBJ2-7; D might be TRBD1 or TRBD2, each matching 5 bases. In germline, CDR1 is SGHTA, CDR2 FQGNSA. The CDR3 has 13 amino acids. Trimming left V 7 bases short and J 7 bases short, with 17 bases between. The CDR3 is CASTHGGPQEQYF. For the CDR3, the DNA is TGTGCCAGCACCCATGGGGGACCACAAGAGCAGTACTTC.

This clonotype has just a few counts. The chain is built from TRBV28 and TRBJ2-2; D remains unclear. The CDR3 loop spans 15 amino acids. Trimming took 1 base from V and 6 from J, leaving 12 bases between them. CDR1 is MDHEN and CDR2 is SYDVKM in the germline V gene. In DNA form, the CDR3 reads TGTGCCAGCAGTTTATCCCCCATTTCCCCCGGGGAGCTGTTTTTT. Its translation: CASSLSPISPGELFF. The full variable domain, rest sourced from reference TRBV28 and TRBJ2-2, is DVKVTQSSRYLVKRTGEKVFLECVQDMDHENMFWYRQDPGLGLRLIYFSYDVKMKEKGDIPEGYSVSREKKERFSLILESASTNQTSMYLCASSLSPISPGELFFGEGSRLTVL.

This chain joins TRBV2 and TRBJ2-5, with D possibly being TRBD1 (5 bases). The CDR3 runs to 13 residues. V was cut by 4 bases and J by 5 bases, with 11 bases left in between. Germline V lookup: CDR1 SNHLY, CDR2 FYNNEI. CDR3 amino acids: CASSGRTRETQYF. In DNA form, the CDR3 reads TGTGCCAGCAGTGGGCGGACACGGGAGACCCAGTACTTC.

This clonotype was detected a few times. This chain connects TRBV21-1 to TRBJ2-3; the DNA was not used to check the table's D call, TRBD1. TRBV21-1 is a listed pseudogene. This CDR3 has 16 amino acids. The DNA for the CDR3 is TGTGCCAGCAGCTCACACAGGGACTTCTACACAGATACGCAGTATTTT. It specifies CASSSHRDFYTDTQYF.

The sample holds a few counts of this clonotype. The chain employs TRBV5-1 and TRBJ1-5; 9 bases align to TRBD1. V dropped 0 bases and J dropped 4; count of bases not matched to a gene: 2. CDR3 size: 15 residues. Germline CDR1 SGHRS, CDR2 YFSETQ. CDR3 in amino acids: CASSLDRGPNQPQHF. DNA for the CDR3: TGCGCCAGCAGCTTGGACAGGGGGCCGAATCAGCCCCAGCATTTT.

As regards this clonotype: This could be a read error, since a much larger clone is one nucleotide away. The chain recombines TRBV4-3 with TRBJ1-4; D is unresolved. The CDR3 has 14 amino acids. Looked up from germline, CDR1 is LGHNA and CDR2 is YSLEER. The CDR3 sequence is CASSLSIIGERLFF. CDR3 bases: TGCGCCAGCAGCCTTAGTATCATAGGCGAAAGACTGTTTTTT.